One sample yielded the 9 T cell receptor beta chains listed below, sequenced in a study of CD8 T cells in Susac syndrome (dated by TCRdb to between 2018 and 2020). To prepare the library, the immunoSEQ multiplex PCR assay was applied. RNA was extracted with the RNeasy kit and roughly 0.5 to 1 ug was reverse transcribed using random hexamers. TCRdb reanalyzed the raw reads on its own, using fastp at Q25 for trimming and MiXCR for clone calling, and kept in-frame beta chains. Each entry merges the rows of one CDR3 protein and shows their most common DNA and genes. The sample table holds some 200,000 distinct CDR3 sequences, of which about 95% were seen once. 0.085% to 0.12% of the sample is in the top ten clones. Input material: CD4+ T cells from PBMCs. These receptors were collected from a human donor in good health.

The chain has TRBV5-4 and TRBJ1-1, with D possibly TRBD1 on 6 matching bases. The length of the CDR3 is 12 residues. Trimming removed 3 bases from V and 4 bases from J, with 7 bases in between. The germline gives CDR1 SGHNT, CDR2 YYREEE (reference sequence). The CDR3 here is CASSSQGTEAFF. CDR3 sequence (DNA): TGTGCCAGCAGCTCACAGGGCACTGAAGCTTTCTTT.

This sequence joins TRBV12-3 or TRBV12-4 and TRBJ2-7, with a weak D call TRBD2 (6 bases). Between the trimmed V and J ends, which lost 3 bases and 2 bases, there was a span of 11 bases. The length of the CDR3 is 14 residues. The CDR3 DNA reads TGTGCCAGCAGTTTCAGCGGGTCCCCCTACGAGCAGTACTTC. Translated, it gives CASSFSGSPYEQYF.

This chain connects TRBV9 to TRBJ2-5; TRBD2 might be the D (6 bases). V shed 2 bases and J shed 1 base, with 15 bases lying between them. This CDR3 comprises 16 residues. The germline V gene encodes CDR1 SGDLS and CDR2 YYNGEE. This CDR3 reads CASSVGTFSIQETQYF. The CDR3 nucleotides are TGTGCCAGCAGCGTCGGGACTTTTTCTATCCAAGAGACCCAGTACTTC.

The rearrangement links TRBV30 to TRBJ2-3; D call uncertain. This CDR3 has 12 amino acids. The V end was cut by 2 bases, the J end by 4 bases, with 7 bases between. The germline gives CDR1 GTSNPN, CDR2 SVGIG (reference sequence). In DNA form, the CDR3 reads TGTGCCTGGAGTCGGGCCCCAGATACGCAGTATTTT. It codes for CAWSRAPDTQYF.

The chain carries TRBV28 and TRBJ2-1; D unresolved. Trimming pared 6 bases from V and 2 bases from J, leaving 8 bases between. This CDR3 region has 13 residues. Germline assignment: CDR1 MDHEN and CDR2 SYDVKM. Here the CDR3 reads CASRGTTYNEQFF. The CDR3 DNA reads TGTGCCAGCAGGGGCACCACCTACAATGAGCAGTTCTTC. The full variable domain, with the rest looked up from reference TRBV28 and TRBJ2-1, is DVKVTQSSRYLVKRTGEKVFLECVQDMDHENMFWYRQDPGLGLRLIYFSYDVKMKEKGDIPEGYSVSREKKERFSLILESASTNQTSMYLCASRGTTYNEQFFGPGTRLTVL.

The chain couples TRBV6-4 to TRBJ1-2; D is unclear. V was pared by 2 bases and J by 7 bases, with 8 bases between. CDR1 is MRHNA and CDR2 is SNTAGT in the germline V gene. The CDR3 has 12 residues. CDR3 protein: CASSDQSTGYTF. The CDR3 coding sequence is TGTGCCAGCAGTGACCAAAGTACTGGCTACACCTTC.

This clonotype showed up just once. The V and J genes are TRBV4-2 and TRBJ2-3, with TRBD2 matching over 15 bases. V lost 3 bases to trimming and J lost 0 bases; unmatched junction nucleotides: 10. CDR1 LGHNA and CDR2 YNFKEQ come from the germline V gene. This CDR3 contains 20 residues. The CDR3 nucleotides read TGTGCCAGCAGCCAGAGCCTCGGGACTAGCGGGAGGAAGAGCACAGATACGCAGTATTTT. Its protein product is CASSQSLGTSGRKSTDTQYF.

V is TRBV11-2 and J is TRBJ1-1; D ambiguous. CDR1 SGHAT and CDR2 FQNNGV come from the germline V gene. The ends were cut back, 3 bases at V and 7 bases at J, with 12 bases in the middle. This CDR3 is 13 amino acids long. CDR3: CASSFMLGREAFF. In nucleotides, the CDR3 is TGTGCCAGCAGCTTTATGTTGGGCCGTGAAGCTTTCTTT. The variable domain in full, completed from reference TRBV11-2 and TRBJ1-1, reads EAGVAQSPRYKIIEKRQSVAFWCNPISGHATLYWYQQILGQGPKLLIQFQNNGVVDDSQLPKDRFSAERLKGVDSTLKIQPAKLEDSAVYLCASSFMLGREAFFGQGTRLTVV.

This rearrangement joins TRBV3-1 to TRBJ2-2; D is unresolved. V was pared by 3 bases and J by 6 bases, with 11 bases between. This CDR3 is 14 amino acids long. Germline CDR1 and CDR2: LGHDT and YNNKEL (reference sequence). The CDR3 coding sequence is TGTGCCAGCAGCCAGGAAGGGTCCTCCGGGGAGCTGTTTTTT. It specifies CASSQEGSSGELFF.